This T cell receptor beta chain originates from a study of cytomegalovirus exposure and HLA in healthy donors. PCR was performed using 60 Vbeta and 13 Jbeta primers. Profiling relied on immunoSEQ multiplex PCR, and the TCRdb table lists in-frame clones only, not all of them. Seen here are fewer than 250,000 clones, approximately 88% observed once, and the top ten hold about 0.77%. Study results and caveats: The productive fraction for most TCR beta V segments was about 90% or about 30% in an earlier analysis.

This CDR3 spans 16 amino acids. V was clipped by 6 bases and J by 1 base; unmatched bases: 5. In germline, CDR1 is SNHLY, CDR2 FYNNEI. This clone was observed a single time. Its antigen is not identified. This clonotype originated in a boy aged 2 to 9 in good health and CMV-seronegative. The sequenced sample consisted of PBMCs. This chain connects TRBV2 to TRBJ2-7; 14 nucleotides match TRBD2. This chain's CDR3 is CASSARLAGGSYEQYF. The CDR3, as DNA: TGTGCCAGCAGCGCTAGACTAGCGGGAGGGTCCTACGAGCAGTACTTC.